The clone carrying this TCR beta chain was detected a few times. This sample was included in a study of CD8 T cells in ankylosing spondylitis. Each CDR3 protein gets one entry after TCRdb re-called the 5' RACE reads with MiXCR. The data contain 200,000 or so distinct CDR3 sequences, approximately 12% of them singletons. V was pared by 5 bases and J by 5 bases, with 15 bases between. Germline CDR1 is LGHDT and CDR2 is YNNKEL (reference sequence). The length of the CDR3 is 14 residues. This chain uses TRBV3-1 with TRBJ1-1, with TRBD1 as a possible D gene (5 bases). This receptor was identified in a female donor with ankylosing spondylitis or in good health (not recorded which). The source material was blood, either unsorted or a sorted T cell fraction (not recorded which). CDR3 nucleotides: TGTGCCAGCAGCTTTAGTTTAGAGGGGACTGAAGCTTTCTTT. It translates to CASSFSLEGTEAFF.